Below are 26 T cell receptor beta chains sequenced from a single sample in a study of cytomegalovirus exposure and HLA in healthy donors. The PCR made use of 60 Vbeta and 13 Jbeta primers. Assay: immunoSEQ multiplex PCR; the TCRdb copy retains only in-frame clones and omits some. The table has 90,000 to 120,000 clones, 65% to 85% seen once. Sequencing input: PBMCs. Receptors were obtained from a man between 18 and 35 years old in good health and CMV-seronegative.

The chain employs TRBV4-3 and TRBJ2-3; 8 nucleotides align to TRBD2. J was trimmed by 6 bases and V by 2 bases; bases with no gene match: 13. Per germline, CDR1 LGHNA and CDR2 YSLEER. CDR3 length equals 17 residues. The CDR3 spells CASSQNIGAGGQDTQYF. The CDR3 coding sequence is TGCGCCAGCAGCCAAAACATCGGGGCGGGGGGCCAGGATACGCAGTATTTT.

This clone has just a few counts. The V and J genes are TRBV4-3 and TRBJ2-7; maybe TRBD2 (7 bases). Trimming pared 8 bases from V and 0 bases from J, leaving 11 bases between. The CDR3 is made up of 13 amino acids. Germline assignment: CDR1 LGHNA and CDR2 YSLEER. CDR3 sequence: CASGGGHSYEQYF. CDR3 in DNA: TGCGCCAGCGGGGGGGGGCACTCCTACGAGCAGTACTTC.

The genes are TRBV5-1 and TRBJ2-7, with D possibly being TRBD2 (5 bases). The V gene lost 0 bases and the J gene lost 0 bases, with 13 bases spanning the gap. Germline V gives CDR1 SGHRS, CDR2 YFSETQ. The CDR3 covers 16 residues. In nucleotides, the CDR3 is TGCGCCAGCAGCTTGGCCGGAACGGGAAGCTCCTACGAGCAGTACTTC. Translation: CASSLAGTGSSYEQYF.

CDR3 DNA: TGTGCCAGCAGCGTAGGAGGGGGTGGAGCGGGGGCCCAAGAGACCCAGTACTTC. Its translation is CASSVGGGGAGAQETQYF. This chain uses TRBV9 with TRBJ2-5; 8 bases fit TRBD2. Germline V gene sequence: CDR1 SGDLS, CDR2 YYNGEE. This CDR3 contains 18 residues. The junction had 11 bases not matched to a gene; V was cut back by 0 bases and J by 1 base. The whole variable domain, filled in from reference TRBV9 and TRBJ2-5, reads DSGVTQTPKHLITATGQRVTLRCSPRSGDLSVYWYQQSLDQGLQFLIQYYNGEERAKGNILERFSAQQFPDLHSELNLSSLELGDSALYFCASSVGGGGAGAQETQYFGPGTRLLVL.

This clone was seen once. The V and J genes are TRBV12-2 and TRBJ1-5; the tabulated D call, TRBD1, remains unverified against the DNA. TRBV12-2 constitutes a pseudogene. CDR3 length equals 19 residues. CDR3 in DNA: TGTGCAAGTCGCTCGCGCTCCGTTCAAAAGGACAGGGAGAATCAGCCCCAGCATTTT. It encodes CASRSRSVQKDRENQPQHF.

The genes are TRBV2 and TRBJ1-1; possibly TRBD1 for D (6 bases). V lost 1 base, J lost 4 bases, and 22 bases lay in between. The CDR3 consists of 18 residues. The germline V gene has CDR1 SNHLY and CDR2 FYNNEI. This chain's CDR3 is CASSEVEGGLVVTTEAFF. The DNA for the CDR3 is TGTGCCAGCAGTGAAGTGGAGGGGGGGTTAGTTGTGACCACTGAAGCTTTCTTT.

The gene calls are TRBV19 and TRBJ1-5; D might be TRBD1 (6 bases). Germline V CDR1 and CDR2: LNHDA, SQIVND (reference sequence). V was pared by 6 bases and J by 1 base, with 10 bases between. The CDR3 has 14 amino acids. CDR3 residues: CASRPDRSNQPQHF. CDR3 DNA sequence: TGTGCCAGTAGACCGGACAGAAGCAATCAGCCCCAGCATTTT.

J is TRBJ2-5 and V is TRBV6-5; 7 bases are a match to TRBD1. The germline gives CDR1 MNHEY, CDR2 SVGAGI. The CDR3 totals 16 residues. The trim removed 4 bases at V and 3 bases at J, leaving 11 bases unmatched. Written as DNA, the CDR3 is TGTGCCAGCAGTTCTCCGTACAGGGGTGGTAAAGAGACCCAGTACTTC. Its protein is CASSSPYRGGKETQYF.

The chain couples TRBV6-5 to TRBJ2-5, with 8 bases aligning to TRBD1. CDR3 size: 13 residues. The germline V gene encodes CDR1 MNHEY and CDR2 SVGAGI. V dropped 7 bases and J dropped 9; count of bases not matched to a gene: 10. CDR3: CASTTGQGLAQYF. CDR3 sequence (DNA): TGTGCCAGCACTACCGGACAGGGATTGGCCCAGTACTTC.

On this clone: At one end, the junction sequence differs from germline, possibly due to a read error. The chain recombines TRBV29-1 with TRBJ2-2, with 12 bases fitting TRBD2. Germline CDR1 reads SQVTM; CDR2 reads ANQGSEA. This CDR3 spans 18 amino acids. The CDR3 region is CSRQGALAGGPKTGELFF. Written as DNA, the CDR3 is TGCAGCAGACAGGGGGCCCTAGCGGGGGGGCCGAAGACCGGGGAGCTGTTTTTT.

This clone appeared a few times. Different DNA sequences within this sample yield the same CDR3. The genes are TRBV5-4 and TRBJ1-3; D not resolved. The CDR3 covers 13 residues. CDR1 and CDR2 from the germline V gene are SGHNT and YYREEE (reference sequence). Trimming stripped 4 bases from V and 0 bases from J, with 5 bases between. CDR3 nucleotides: TGTGCCAGCAGCCTAGCCTCTGGAAACACCATATATTTT. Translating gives CASSLASGNTIYF.

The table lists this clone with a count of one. The CDR3 sequence: CASSPGLGGTQYF. CDR3 coding DNA: TGTGCCAGCAGCCCGGGGCTAGGGGGGACCCAGTACTTC. This sequence joins TRBV7-9 and TRBJ2-5; tentatively, D is TRBD1 (6 bases). The length of the CDR3 is 13 residues. Looked up from germline, CDR1 is SEHNR and CDR2 is FQNEAQ (reference sequence). The V and J ends lost 5 bases and 7 bases respectively, with 14 bases between them. Filled out from reference TRBV7-9 and TRBJ2-5, the complete variable domain reads DTGVSQNPRHKITKRGQNVTFRCDPISEHNRLYWYRQTLGQGPEFLTYFQNEAQLEKSRLLSDRFSAERPKGSFSTLEIQRTEQGDSAMYLCASSPGLGGTQYFGPGTRLLVL.

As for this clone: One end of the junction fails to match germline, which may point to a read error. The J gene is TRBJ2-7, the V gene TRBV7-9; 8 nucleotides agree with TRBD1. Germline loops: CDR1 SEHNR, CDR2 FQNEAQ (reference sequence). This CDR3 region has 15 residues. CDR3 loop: CSSRRGDRQRDEQYF. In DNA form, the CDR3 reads TGTTCCAGCAGAAGAGGGGACAGGCAAAGGGATGAGCAGTACTTC.

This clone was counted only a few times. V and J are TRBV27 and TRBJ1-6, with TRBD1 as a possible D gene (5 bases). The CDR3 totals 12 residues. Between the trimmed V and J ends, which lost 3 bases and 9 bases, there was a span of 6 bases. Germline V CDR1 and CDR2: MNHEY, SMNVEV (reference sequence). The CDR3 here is CASSFGASPLHF. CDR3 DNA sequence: TGTGCCAGCAGTTTTGGGGCTTCACCCCTCCACTTT.

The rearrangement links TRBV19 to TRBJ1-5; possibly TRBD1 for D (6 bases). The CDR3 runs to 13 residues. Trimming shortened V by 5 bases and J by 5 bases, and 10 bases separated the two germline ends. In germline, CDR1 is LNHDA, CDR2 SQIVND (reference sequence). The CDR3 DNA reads TGTGCCAGTAGTCCTACAGGGTATCAGCCCCAGCATTTT. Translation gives CASSPTGYQPQHF.

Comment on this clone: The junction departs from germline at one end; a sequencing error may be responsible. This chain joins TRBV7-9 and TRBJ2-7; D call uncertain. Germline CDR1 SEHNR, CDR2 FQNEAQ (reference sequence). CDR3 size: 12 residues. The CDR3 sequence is CSSSLAGYEQYF. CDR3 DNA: TGTTCCAGCAGCTTAGCCGGCTACGAGCAGTACTTC.

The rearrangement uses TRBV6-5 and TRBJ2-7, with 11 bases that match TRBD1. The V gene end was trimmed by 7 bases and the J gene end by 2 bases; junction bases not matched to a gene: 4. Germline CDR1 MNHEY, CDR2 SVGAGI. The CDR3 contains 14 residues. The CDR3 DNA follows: TGTGCCAGCAAACTGGGACAGGGGGCCTACGAGCAGTACTTC. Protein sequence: CASKLGQGAYEQYF.

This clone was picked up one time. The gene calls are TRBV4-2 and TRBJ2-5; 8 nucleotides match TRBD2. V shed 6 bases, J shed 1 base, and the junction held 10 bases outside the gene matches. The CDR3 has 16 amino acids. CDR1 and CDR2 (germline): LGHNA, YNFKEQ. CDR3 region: CASSGAGLATQETQYF. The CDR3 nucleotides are TGTGCCAGCAGTGGTGCAGGACTAGCCACCCAAGAGACCCAGTACTTC.

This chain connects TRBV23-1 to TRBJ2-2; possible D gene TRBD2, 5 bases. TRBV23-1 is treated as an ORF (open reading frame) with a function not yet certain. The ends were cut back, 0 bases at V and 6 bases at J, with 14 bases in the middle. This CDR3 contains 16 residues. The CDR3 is CASSQSPIRRSGELFF. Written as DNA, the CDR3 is TGCGCCAGCAGTCAATCCCCCATCAGGAGGTCCGGGGAGCTGTTTTTT.

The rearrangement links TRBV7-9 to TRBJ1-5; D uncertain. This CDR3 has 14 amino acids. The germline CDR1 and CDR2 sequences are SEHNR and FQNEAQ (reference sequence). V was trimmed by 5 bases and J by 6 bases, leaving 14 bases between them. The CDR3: CASSPEGRGQPQHF. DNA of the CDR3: TGTGCCAGCAGCCCCGAGGGTAGAGGTCAGCCCCAGCATTTT.

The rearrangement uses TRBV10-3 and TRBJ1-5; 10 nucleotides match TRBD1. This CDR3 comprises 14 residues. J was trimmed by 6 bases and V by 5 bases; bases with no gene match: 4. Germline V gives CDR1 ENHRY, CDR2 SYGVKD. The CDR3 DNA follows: TGTGCCATCAGTCGACAGGGGGCCGGTCAGCCCCAGCATTTT. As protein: CAISRQGAGQPQHF.

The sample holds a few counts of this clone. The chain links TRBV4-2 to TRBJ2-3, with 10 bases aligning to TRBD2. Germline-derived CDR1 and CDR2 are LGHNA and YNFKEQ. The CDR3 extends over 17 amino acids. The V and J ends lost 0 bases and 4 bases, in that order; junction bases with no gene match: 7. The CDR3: CASSQEGIAGGPDTQYF. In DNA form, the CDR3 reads TGTGCCAGCAGCCAAGAAGGGATAGCGGGGGGCCCAGATACGCAGTATTTT.

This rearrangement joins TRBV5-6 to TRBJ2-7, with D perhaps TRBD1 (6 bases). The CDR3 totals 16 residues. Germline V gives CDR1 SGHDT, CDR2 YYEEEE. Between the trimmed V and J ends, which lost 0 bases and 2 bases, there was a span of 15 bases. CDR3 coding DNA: TGTGCCAGCAGCTTGGGACCGGGACATCCTACCTACGAGCAGTACTTC. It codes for CASSLGPGHPTYEQYF.

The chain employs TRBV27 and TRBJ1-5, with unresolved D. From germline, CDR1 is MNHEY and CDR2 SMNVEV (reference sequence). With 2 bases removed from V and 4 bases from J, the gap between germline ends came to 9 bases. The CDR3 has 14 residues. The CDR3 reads CASSLSTKNQPQHF. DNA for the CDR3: TGTGCCAGCAGTTTAAGCACGAAGAATCAGCCCCAGCATTTT.

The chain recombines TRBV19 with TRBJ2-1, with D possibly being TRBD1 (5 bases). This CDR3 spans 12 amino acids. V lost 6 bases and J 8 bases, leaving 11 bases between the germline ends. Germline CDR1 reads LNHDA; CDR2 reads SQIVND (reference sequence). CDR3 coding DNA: TGTGCCAGTAGGCCAGGGCGCGATGAGCAGTTCTTC. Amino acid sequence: CASRPGRDEQFF.

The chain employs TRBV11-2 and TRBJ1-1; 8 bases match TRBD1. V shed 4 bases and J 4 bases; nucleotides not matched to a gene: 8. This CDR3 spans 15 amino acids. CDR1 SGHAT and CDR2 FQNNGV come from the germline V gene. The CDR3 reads CASSWSGQGGTEAFF. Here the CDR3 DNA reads TGTGCCAGCAGCTGGAGTGGACAGGGTGGCACTGAAGCTTTCTTT. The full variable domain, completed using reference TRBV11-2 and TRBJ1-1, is EAGVAQSPRYKIIEKRQSVAFWCNPISGHATLYWYQQILGQGPKLLIQFQNNGVVDDSQLPKDRFSAERLKGVDSTLKIQPAKLEDSAVYLCASSWSGQGGTEAFFGQGTRLTVV.